The present entry profiles one T cell receptor (beta chain) with its context. This receptor's antigen is unknown. Per-base quality was not reported, and no clone a single base away is much larger than it. The data derive from a study of vaccination and CD4 T cells after COVID-19 (dated by TCRdb to 2022 to 2024). Notes on the research overall: Every convalescent patient had a positive nasal swab PCR test for SARS-CoV-2, with mild disease in nine or ten patients and severe disease in one. In the convalescent cohort there were six males and four females, among whom were two Hispanic individuals, seven Caucasians, two Asians and one multiracial person. For three convalescent patients, samples were collected at an early post-vaccination timepoint (day 14) as well as at a late post-vaccination timepoint (days 161 to 241). In control cultures, a CEFX viral epitope pool was used as positive control, an HIV-1 Nef peptide pool was used as negative control, or no peptide was added. Post-COVID blood samples from convalescent patients were collected a median of approximately 100 days after diagnosis, with a range of about 30 to 170 days. For stimulating the cultures, overlapping spike peptide pools were used, derived from SARS-CoV-2 as well as from the common cold coronaviruses HCoV-NL63, HCoV-OC43 and HCoV-229E. In 10 COVID-19 convalescent patients and a few infection-naive healthy vaccine recipients, researchers compared the spike-specific CD4+ TCR repertoire from before mRNA vaccination with the repertoire from after. Post-vaccine blood samples were obtained a median of about 70 days after the second vaccine dose, with a range of roughly 13 to 250 days. Two doses of either the Pfizer-BioNTech BNT162b2 vaccine (n=8) or the Moderna mRNA-1273 vaccine (n=2) were administered to participants.

The full study reports these points: The median number of SARS-CoV-2-reactive clonotypes rose from 20 to 25 after infection to 30 to 45 after vaccination, but the change was not significant. The number of convalescent patients in the study was relatively small, and the study did not examine early timepoints following natural infection. In convalescent patients, nearly all vaccine-specific clones (304 of 307) were found to be mono-reactive for SARS-CoV-2 spike rather than cross-reactive with common cold coronaviruses. In convalescent patients, a median roughly 87% of post-vaccine SARS-CoV-2-reactive clones were detected only after vaccination, suggesting vaccine-specific priming.

Library preparation used PCR. DNA from cultured CD4+ T cells was subjected to TCR sequencing with the Oncomine TCR Beta short-read assay at the Johns Hopkins FTIC core. The QIAamp micro DNA kit was used to extract genomic DNA from the cultured CD4+ T cells. Oncomine TCR Beta libraries made from cultured CD4+ T cells were pooled using unique dual indexes and sequenced on an Illumina iSeq 100. The paper's data handling went like this. Non-productive sequences were removed, and CDR3s that did not start with C, did not end with F or W, or were shorter than 7 amino acids were discarded. Antigen-specific clonotypes were identified using the MANAFEST web application through comparison of peptide-stimulated wells with reference and other culture wells. An FDR below 0.05, an odds ratio above 5, and a productive frequency above 0.1% in at least two of three replicate wells were required for clones to be considered positive. A clonotype was classed as cross-reactive if the clonotype showed significant expansion both in SARS-CoV-2 spike wells and in at least one common cold coronavirus spike condition. Similarity between CDR3 sequences was evaluated in R version 3.6.1 using Levenshtein distances (stringdist) and unrooted phylogenetic trees (ape). TCRdb cleaned the public reads at Q25 with fastp, built clones with MiXCR and kept in-frame beta chains. Merged by CDR3 protein, the rows form single entries marked with the most common genes and DNA. The V and J calls follow TCRdb's processing rather than the paper's. The sample table lists around 15,000 distinct CDR3 sequences, approximately 50% of them with a count of one. The leading ten clones occupy 16% of the sample.

Reading from cysteine to phenylalanine, the CDR3 counts 16 amino acids. Left in the record is the CDR3 DNA by itself, 48 bases read in frame from the first base. From V the trimming removes 7 bases and from J it removes 10 bases, while the gene matches leave 13 bases of the junction unaccounted for. CDR1 and CDR2, looked up from the germline V gene, are MNHNS and SASEGT. The time point label for this specimen denotes: late sampling 161 to 241 days after vaccination in three convalescent patients. This specimen's treatment or condition label, per the study, means: roughly 11-day PBMC culture with coronavirus spike peptide pools or control peptides (ViraFEST assay). The ViraFEST assay, used in the study, expanded antigen-specific T cells with peptide pools and then identified the expanded clonotypes through TCR sequencing. Positive SARS-CoV-2 PCR tests in the convalescent patients dated from March to December 2020, before Alpha, Beta and Delta variants emerged in the United States. About 2 million PBMCs per well were cultured in IMDM with roughly 5% human AB serum and approximately 9.1 IU/ml IL-2, plus 10 ug/ml peptide pools. On days 3 and 7, half of the culture medium was replaced with fresh IL-2-containing medium. CD4+ T cells were isolated after approximately eleven days of culture through negative selection using the EasySep CD4+ T cell isolation kit. Ficoll-Paque Plus gradient centrifugation was used to isolate PBMCs from whole blood, and the isolated PBMCs were then either used fresh or cryopreserved at -140C. Triplicate wells were generally used for each culture condition.

The V gene is TRBV6-1 and the J gene is TRBJ1-6, with 10 bases aligning to TRBD1. This clonotype originated in a human donor who had recovered from COVID-19. The material was CD4+ T cells from blood, cultured in vitro, obtained about 7 months after SARS-CoV-2 vaccination. The CDR3 region: CASKLSWDRGRSPLHF. The nucleotide sequence is TGTGCCAGCAAGCTCAGTTGGGACAGGGGAAGGTCACCCCTCCACTTT.